The clone carrying this TCR beta chain was seen just once. This sample is drawn from a study of blood T cell repertoires in COVID-19. In the study overall: Nucleic acid was either cDNA or gDNA, and it came from T cells, B-cell-depleted T cells, or PBMCs.

The V gene's germline CDR1 is SGHRS and CDR2 YFSETQ. V was pared by 3 bases and J by 1 base, with 5 bases of the junction left unmatched. The CDR3 is made up of 15 amino acids. Repertoires were generated with immunoSEQ multiplex PCR, while TCRdb's copy carries only in-frame clones and drops some. The sample consists of some 50,000 clones, 70% to 90% of them appearing once. The chain couples TRBV5-1 to TRBJ2-7; 9 bases map to TRBD2. This clonotype was obtained from a woman in her 70s with active COVID-19. Sequencing was done on a sample of peripheral blood. This chain's CDR3 is CASSSGSGRSYEQYF. DNA for the CDR3: TGCGCCAGCAGCTCAGGGAGCGGGAGGTCCTACGAGCAGTACTTC.